This T cell receptor (beta chain) was obtained from a study of T cells in Graves' hyperthyroidism and ophthalmopathy. This clonotype occurred many times. Using RNA transcripts as the source, TCR beta CDR3 regions were amplified. First-round RT-PCR of the TCR CDR3 relied on the HTBI primer set. TCRdb called the multiplex PCR reads again in MiXCR, with one record for every CDR3 protein. There are about 480,000 distinct CDR3 sequences in the sample; roughly an eighth occur only once, and less than 20% lies in the top ten. After removal of 5 bases from V and 1 base from J, the junction contained 3 bases not matched to a gene. The CDR3 is made up of 14 amino acids. The germline V gene encodes CDR1 MNHNS and CDR2 SASEGT.

This clonotype was obtained from a woman younger than 35 with Graves' hyperthyroidism. The gene calls are TRBV6-1 and TRBJ2-7; 9 positions match TRBD1. Sequenced material: blood. This CDR3 is CASSYGQGSYEQYF. The CDR3 region has the DNA TGTGCCAGCAGTTACGGACAGGGGTCCTACGAGCAGTACTTC.